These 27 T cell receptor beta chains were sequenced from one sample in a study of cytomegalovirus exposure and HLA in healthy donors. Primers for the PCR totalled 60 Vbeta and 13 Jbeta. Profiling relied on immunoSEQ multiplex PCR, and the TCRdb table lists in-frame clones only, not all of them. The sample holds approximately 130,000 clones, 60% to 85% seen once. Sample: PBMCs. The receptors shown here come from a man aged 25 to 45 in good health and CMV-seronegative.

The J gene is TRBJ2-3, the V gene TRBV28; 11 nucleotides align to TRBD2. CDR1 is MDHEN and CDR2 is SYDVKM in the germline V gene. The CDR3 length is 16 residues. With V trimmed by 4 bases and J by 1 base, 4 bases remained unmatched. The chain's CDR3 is CASSSPGLAGTDTQYF. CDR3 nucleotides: TGTGCCAGCAGTTCTCCGGGACTAGCGGGCACAGATACGCAGTATTTT.

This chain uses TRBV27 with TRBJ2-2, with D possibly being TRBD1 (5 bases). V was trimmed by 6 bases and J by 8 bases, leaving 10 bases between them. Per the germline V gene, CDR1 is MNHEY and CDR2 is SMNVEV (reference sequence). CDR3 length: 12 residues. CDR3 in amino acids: CASRVRVGELFF. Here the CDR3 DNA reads TGTGCCAGCAGGGTCAGGGTTGGGGAGCTGTTTTTT.

CDR3 amino acids: CASSDPSTGTNEKLFF. CDR3 bases: TGTGCCAGCAGCGACCCCTCGACAGGGACGAATGAAAAACTGTTTTTT. The chain is built from TRBV9 and TRBJ1-4; TRBD1 matches at 7 bases. Trimming at V came to 3 bases and at J to 5 bases, leaving 10 bases not matched to a gene. In germline, CDR1 is SGDLS, CDR2 YYNGEE. The CDR3 totals 16 residues.

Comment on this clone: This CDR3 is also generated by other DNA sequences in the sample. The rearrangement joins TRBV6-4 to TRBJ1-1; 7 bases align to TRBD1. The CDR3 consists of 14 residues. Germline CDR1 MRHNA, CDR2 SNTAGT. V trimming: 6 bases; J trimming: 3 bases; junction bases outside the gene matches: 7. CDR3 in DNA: TGTGCCAGCAGAAGGGACAGTTATGACACTGAAGCTTTCTTT. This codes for CASRRDSYDTEAFF.

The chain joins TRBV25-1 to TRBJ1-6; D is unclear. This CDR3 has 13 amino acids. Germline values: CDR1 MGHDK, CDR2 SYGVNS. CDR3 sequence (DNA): TGTGCTGGATCCGGAGTATTGGGTTCACCCCTCCACTTT. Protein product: CAGSGVLGSPLHF.

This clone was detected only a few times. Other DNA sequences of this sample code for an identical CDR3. The CDR3 DNA reads TGTGCCAGCAGCTTAGGACTAGCGGTTTCCTACAATGAGCAGTTCTTC. Translated, it gives CASSLGLAVSYNEQFF. The chain joins TRBV7-9 to TRBJ2-1, with 9 bases that match TRBD2. Germline V lookup: CDR1 SEHNR, CDR2 FQNEAQ (reference sequence). CDR3 length: 16 amino acids. With 1 base clipped from V and 1 base from J, the junction kept 2 bases outside the gene matches.

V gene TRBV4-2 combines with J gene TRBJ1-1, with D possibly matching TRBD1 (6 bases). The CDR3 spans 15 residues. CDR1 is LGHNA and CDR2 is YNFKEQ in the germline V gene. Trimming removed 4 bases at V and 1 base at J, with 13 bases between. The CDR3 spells CASSLRTDQNTEAFF. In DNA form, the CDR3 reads TGTGCCAGCAGCCTTCGGACAGACCAGAACACTGAAGCTTTCTTT.

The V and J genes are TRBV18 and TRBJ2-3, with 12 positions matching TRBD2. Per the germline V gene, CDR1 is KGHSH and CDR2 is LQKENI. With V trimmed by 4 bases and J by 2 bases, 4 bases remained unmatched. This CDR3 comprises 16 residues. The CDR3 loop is CASSLRTSGNTDTQYF. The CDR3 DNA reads TGTGCCAGCTCACTACGGACTAGCGGGAACACAGATACGCAGTATTTT. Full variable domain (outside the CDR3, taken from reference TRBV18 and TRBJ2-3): NAGVMQNPRHLVRRRGQEARLRCSPMKGHSHVYWYRQLPEEGLKFMVYLQKENIIDESGMPKERFSAEFPKEGPSILRIQQVVRGDSAAYFCASSLRTSGNTDTQYFGPGTRLTVL.

The CDR3 protein is CASSLRRNYEQYF. CDR3 sequence (DNA): TGCGCCAGCAGCTTGCGGCGGAACTACGAGCAGTACTTC. This chain joins TRBV5-1 and TRBJ2-7; D uncertain. With 1 base removed from V and 3 bases from J, the gap between germline ends came to 8 bases. The CDR3 covers 13 residues. Germline V gene data show CDR1 as SGHRS and CDR2 as YFSETQ.

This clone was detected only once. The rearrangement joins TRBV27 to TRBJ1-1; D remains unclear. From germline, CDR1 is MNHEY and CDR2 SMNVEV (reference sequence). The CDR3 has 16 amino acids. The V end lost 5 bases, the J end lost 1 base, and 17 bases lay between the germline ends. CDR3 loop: CASSPLKTSPNTEAFF. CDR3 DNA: TGTGCCAGCAGTCCCCTGAAGACAAGCCCGAACACTGAAGCTTTCTTT.

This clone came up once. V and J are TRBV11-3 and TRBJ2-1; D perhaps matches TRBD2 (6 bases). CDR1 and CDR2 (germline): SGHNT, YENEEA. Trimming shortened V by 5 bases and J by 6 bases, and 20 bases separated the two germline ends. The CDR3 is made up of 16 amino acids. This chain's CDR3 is CASSPSGTLKANEQFF. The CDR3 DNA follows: TGTGCCAGCAGCCCCTCCGGGACTCTTAAGGCCAATGAGCAGTTCTTC.

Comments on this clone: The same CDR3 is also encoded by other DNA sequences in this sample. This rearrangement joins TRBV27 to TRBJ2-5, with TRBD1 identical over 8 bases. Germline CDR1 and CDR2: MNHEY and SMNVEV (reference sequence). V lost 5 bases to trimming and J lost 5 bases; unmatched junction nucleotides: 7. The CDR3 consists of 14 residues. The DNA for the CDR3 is TGTGCCAGCAGTCAGGACAGGGTTGGGGAGACCCAGTACTTC. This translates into CASSQDRVGETQYF.

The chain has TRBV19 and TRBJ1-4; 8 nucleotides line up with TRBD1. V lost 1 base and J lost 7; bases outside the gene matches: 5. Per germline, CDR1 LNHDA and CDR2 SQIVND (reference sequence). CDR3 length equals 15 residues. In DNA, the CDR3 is TGTGCCAGTAGTATAGTGGCAGGGGGCTTTGAAAAACTGTTTTTT. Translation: CASSIVAGGFEKLFF.

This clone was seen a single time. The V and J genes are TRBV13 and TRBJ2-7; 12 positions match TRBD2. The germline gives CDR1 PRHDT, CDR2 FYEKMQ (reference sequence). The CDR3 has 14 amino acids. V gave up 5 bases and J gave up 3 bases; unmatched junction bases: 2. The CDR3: CASSPTSGGYEQYF. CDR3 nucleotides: TGTGCCAGCAGCCCGACTAGCGGGGGCTACGAGCAGTACTTC.

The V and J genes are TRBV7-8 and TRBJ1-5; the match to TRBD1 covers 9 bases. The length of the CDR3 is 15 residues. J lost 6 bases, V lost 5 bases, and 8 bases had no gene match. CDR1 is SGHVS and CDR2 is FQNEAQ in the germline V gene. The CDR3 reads CASSPTGGLGQPQHF. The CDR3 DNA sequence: TGTGCCAGCAGCCCTACAGGGGGCCTGGGTCAGCCCCAGCATTTT. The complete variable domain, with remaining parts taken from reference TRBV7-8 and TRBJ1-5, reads GAGVSQSPRYKVAKRGQDVALRCDPISGHVSLFWYQQALGQGPEFLTYFQNEAQLDKSGLPSDRFFAERPEGSVSTLKIQRTQQEDSAVYLCASSPTGGLGQPQHFGDGTRLSIL.

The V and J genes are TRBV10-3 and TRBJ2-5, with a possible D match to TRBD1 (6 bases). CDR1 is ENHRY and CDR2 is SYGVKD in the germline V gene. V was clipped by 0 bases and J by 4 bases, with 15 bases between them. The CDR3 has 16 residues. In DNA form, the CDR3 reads TGTGCCATCAGTGAGTCCGAAACAGGGAACCGAGAGACCCAGTACTTC. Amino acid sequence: CAISESETGNRETQYF.

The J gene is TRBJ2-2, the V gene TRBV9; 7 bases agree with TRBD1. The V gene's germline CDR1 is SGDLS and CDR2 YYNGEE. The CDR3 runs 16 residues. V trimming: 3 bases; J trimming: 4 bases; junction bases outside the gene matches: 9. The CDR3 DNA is TGTGCCAGCAGCGCGGTGCAGGGGGAAGTCACCGGGGAGCTGTTTTTT. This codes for CASSAVQGEVTGELFF.

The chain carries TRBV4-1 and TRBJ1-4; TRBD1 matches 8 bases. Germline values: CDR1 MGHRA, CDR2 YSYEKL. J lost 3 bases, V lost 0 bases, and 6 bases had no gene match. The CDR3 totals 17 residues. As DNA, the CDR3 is TGCGCCAGCAGCCAAGATGGTCGGGACAGGCCTAATGAAAAACTGTTTTTT. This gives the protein CASSQDGRDRPNEKLFF.

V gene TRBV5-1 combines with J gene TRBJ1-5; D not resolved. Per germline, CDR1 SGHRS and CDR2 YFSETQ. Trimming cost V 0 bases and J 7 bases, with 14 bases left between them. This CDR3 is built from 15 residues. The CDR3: CASSLDGEVKQPQHF. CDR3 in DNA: TGCGCCAGCAGCTTGGACGGGGAGGTAAAACAGCCCCAGCATTTT.

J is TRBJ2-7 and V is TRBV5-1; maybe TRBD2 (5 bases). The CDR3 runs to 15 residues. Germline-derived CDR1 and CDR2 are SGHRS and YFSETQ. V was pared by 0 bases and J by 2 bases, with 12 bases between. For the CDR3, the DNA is TGCGCCAGCAGCTTGGCTGGGAGTCTAGCCTACGAGCAGTACTTC. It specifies CASSLAGSLAYEQYF.

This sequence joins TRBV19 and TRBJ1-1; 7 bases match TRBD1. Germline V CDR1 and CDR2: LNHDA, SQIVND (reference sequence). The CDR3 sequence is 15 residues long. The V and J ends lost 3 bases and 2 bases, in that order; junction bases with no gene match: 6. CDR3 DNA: TGTGCCAGTAGTATCTCCGGGACAGTAAACACTGAAGCTTTCTTT. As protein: CASSISGTVNTEAFF.

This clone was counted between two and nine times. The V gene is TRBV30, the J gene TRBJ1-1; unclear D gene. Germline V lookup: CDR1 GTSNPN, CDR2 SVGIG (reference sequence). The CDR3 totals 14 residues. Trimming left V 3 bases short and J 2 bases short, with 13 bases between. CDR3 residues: CAWRTVRGNTEAFF. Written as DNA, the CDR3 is TGTGCCTGGAGGACCGTGCGAGGAAACACTGAAGCTTTCTTT.

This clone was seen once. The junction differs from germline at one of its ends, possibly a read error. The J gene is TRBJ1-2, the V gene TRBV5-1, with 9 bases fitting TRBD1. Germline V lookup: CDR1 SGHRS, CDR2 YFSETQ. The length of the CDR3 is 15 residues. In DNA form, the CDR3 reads TGCGCCAGCAGCTTGGAACAGGGGGCGACCTATGGCTACCCCTTC. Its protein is CASSLEQGATYGYPF.

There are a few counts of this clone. In nucleotides, the CDR3 is TGTGCCACCAAGGAAGCCACAGGGGACAGGGCTAATGAAAAACTGTTTTTT. Translation: CATKEATGDRANEKLFF. This chain connects TRBV6-1 to TRBJ1-4, with TRBD1 identical over 9 bases. The germline CDR1 and CDR2 sequences are MNHNS and SASEGT. The ends lost 10 bases at V and 3 bases at J; junction bases unmatched: 15. The CDR3 consists of 17 residues.

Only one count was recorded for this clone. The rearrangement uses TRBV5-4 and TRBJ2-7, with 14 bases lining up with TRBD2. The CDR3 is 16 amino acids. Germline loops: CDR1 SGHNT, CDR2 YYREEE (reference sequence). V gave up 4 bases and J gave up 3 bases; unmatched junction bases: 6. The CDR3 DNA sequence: TGTGCCAGCAGCCCCGGGACTAGCGGGGGCCTCTACGAGCAGTACTTC. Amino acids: CASSPGTSGGLYEQYF.

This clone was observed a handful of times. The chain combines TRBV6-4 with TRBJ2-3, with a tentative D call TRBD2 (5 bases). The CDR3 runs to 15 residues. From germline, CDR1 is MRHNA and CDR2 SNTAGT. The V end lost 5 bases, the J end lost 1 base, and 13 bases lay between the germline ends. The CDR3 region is CASSINDGGTDTQYF. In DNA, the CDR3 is TGTGCCAGCAGTATTAACGACGGGGGCACAGATACGCAGTATTTT.

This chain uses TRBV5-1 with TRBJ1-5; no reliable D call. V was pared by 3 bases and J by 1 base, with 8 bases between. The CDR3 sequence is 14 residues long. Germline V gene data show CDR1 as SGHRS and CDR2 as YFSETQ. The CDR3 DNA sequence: TGCGCCAGCAGCTCCGGGGAGAGCAATCAGCCCCAGCATTTT. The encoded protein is CASSSGESNQPQHF.